This T cell receptor beta chain was observed in a study of T cell responses to AZD1222 COVID-19 vaccine (dated by TCRdb to the early 2020s). Background for the entire study: Because spike-specific TCR depth and breadth did not differ between the two schedules, AZD1222 recipients who got a second dose at roughly 4 weeks were pooled with those who got a second dose at roughly 12 weeks. Trial participants were enrolled by age into subgroups of 18-55, 56-69 and 70-plus years, and approximately 150, 30 and 60 TCR-sequenced participants, respectively, were included in these subgroups. TCR sequencing covered some 250 trial participants: 200 to 210 given two doses of AZD1222 and about 26 given two doses of MenACWY control vaccine. The paper as a whole reports these results and caveats: Participants were mostly white British, with more females than males. The authors suggested clonal diversity may have been underestimated. After two AZD1222 doses, both the breadth and the depth of spike-specific TCRs were significantly higher than at day 0 and than in MenACWY recipients. Epitopes outside the regions mutated in the B.1.351 and B.1.1.7 variants were reportedly recognized by nearly half of the unique spike-specific TCRs. Only five to seven AZD1222 recipients were SARS-CoV-2 seropositive at baseline, limiting conclusions about previously exposed vaccinees. The vaccine-associated CD4 TCRs covered the entire spike protein, and the dominant responses fell in regions 160-218 and 743-854. The 56-69-year group was small, and its depth increase did not reach significance, likely because of low power. Because no day 14 peak-response samples were available, repertoires were characterized only after the peak T cell response.

The germline ends are 16 bases apart after V is trimmed by 5 bases and J by 3 bases. The CDR3 holds 15 amino acids from the cysteine to the phenylalanine. Left in the record is the CDR3 DNA by itself, 45 bases read in frame from the first base. Per the germline V gene, SGHTA is the CDR1 and FQGNSA is the CDR2. On this clone itself: This clone's antigen is unknown. No much larger clonotype is one base removed from it; base qualities were not supplied.

The sample's time point label, in plain terms: baseline before first vaccination. Samples from vaccinated people were obtained from the UK trials COV001 and COV002, which included a single-blind randomized controlled phase 2/3 trial of AZD1222 (ChAdOx1 nCoV-19) in healthy adults. Trial participant PBMC samples were collected at day 0 and day 28 after the second dose for TCRbeta chain sequencing. The CDR3 regions of human TCRbeta chains were analyzed by immunosequencing. Per the authors' processing: Repertoire TCRs were matched against a reference library of SARS-CoV-2-specific TCRs generated with the MIRA antigen-specificity platform. Breadth meant the fraction of unique TCRs that were SARS-CoV-2-associated, whereas depth meant the fraction of total T cells that were SARS-CoV-2-associated. Each spike-specific TCR was assigned to its reactive spike region and to a CD4 or CD8 class using the MIRA data. Log10-transformed breadth and depth values were compared by one-way ANOVA with Sidak's multiple comparisons tests. The immuneACCESS repertoire file appears here via TCRdb, limited to in-frame rearrangements. These files lack a portion of the clones; in checked studies, under half of the deficit traces to unresolved V genes, and the cause of the others is not known. The V and J calls and clone size were taken over from that table, and D and trimming were inferred from the DNA. Across this sample there are about 94,000 clones, with 85% to 90% seen only once. Clones ranked in the top ten supply around 8% of the sample.

This receptor chain uses TRBV7-2 and TRBJ1-2; matching of 5 bases hints at TRBD1 as the D gene. Sequences were derived from peripheral blood, sampled on day 0 of AZD1222 vaccination. The clonotype was recovered from an adult in good health. Here is the DNA: TGTGCCAGCAGCGCATCCGGGACGTCGGACTATGGCTACACCTTC. This gives the protein CASSASGTSDYGYTF. Extended through the reference TRBV7-2 and TRBJ1-2 proteins, this CDR3 yields the full variable domain: GAGVSQSPSNKVTEKGKDVELRCDPISGHTALYWYRQSLGQGLEFLIYFQGNSAPDKSGLPSDRFSAERTGGSVSTLTIQRTQQEDSAVYLCASSASGTSDYGYTFGSGTRLTVV.